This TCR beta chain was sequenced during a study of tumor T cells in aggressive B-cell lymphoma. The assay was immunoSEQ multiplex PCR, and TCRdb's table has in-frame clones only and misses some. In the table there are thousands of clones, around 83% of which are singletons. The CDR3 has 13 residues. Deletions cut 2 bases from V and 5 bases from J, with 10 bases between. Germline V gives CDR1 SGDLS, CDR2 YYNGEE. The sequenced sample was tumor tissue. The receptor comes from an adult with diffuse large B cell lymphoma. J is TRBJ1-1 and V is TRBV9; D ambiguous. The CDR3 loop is CASSVAAGTEAFF. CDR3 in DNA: TGTGCCAGCAGCGTTGCGGCCGGGACTGAAGCTTTCTTT.